The T cell receptor beta chain under discussion was sequenced for a study of blood T cells in healthy people across ages. The V gene's germline CDR1 is LNHDA and CDR2 SQIVND (reference sequence). The CDR3 covers 14 residues. Trimming left V 5 bases short and J 3 bases short, with 13 bases between. This clonotype was counted a few times. A second 7 to 11 cycle PCR used barcoded and J-beta primers. TCRdb independently ran MiXCR on the 5' RACE reads; one entry per CDR3 protein. This table has about 760,000 distinct CDR3 sequences, around a quarter appearing once. These same data were also listed under a study on T cells of mothers and their children. That paper states: Each child gave approximately 2.8 million TCR beta CDR3 reads (each mother, over 9 million).

The chain uses TRBV19 and TRBJ2-5; perhaps TRBD1 as D (6 bases). The receptor was isolated from a boy under 18 in good health. The sequenced sample consisted of blood. In DNA, the CDR3 is TGTGCCAGTAGTTTCGGACAGCGAGAAGAGACCCAGTACTTC. Translation gives CASSFGQREETQYF.